A selection of T cell receptor beta chains follows, all from one sample in a study of T-cell reconstitution after alpha-beta-depleted transplantation in children. MiXCR, applied by TCRdb to the PCR reads, yields one record per CDR3 protein. This sample has 55,000 to 90,000 distinct CDR3 sequences; roughly 4.5% occur once, and the top ten carry under 20%. The material sequenced was PBMCs, mostly from graft donor cells, taken 180 days after TCRalphabeta/CD19-depleted stem cell transplant. The receptors were gathered from a boy under three years old who had a stem cell transplant for acute myeloid leukemia, so the T cells may come from the graft donor. Each CDR3 is given with its conserved first and last residue. D genes are given only for firm matches. Clone size appears in some rows only: once, few, many, or a class for an expanded clone.

cdr3_aa cdr3_nt j_call cdr3_length v_call clone_size d_call
CSARWGQETQYF TGCAGTGCTAGATGGGGCCAAGAGACCCAGTACTTC TRBJ2-5 12 TRBV20-1 many NA
CSTRTKQETQYF TGCAGTACGAGGACTAAGCAAGAGACCCAGTACTTC TRBJ2-5 12 TRBV20-1 many NA
CASSLGQVNTGELFF TGTGCCAGCAGTTTAGGACAGGTGAACACCGGGGAGCTGTTTTTT TRBJ2-2 15 TRBV12-3/TRBV12-4 many NA
CSASRLAGGIEQFF TGCAGTGCTAGTCGACTAGCGGGGGGGATTGAGCAGTTCTTC TRBJ2-1 14 TRBV20-1 many TRBD2
CASSQEVTPDWIEQYF TGCGCCAGCAGCCAAGAGGTGACACCTGACTGGATCGAGCAGTACTTC TRBJ2-7 16 TRBV4-3 many NA
CACSLDPGQGAFFQETQYF TGTGCCTGCAGTTTAGACCCGGGACAGGGGGCCTTTTTTCAAGAGACCCAGTACTTC TRBJ2-5 19 TRBV12-3/TRBV12-4 NA TRBD1
CASSWGQGDGTGELFF TGCGCCAGCAGCTGGGGACAGGGGGATGGCACCGGGGAGCTGTTTTTT TRBJ2-2 16 TRBV5-1 many TRBD1
CSASPSQETQYF TGCAGTGCTAGTCCCAGCCAAGAGACCCAGTACTTC TRBJ2-5 12 TRBV20-1 many NA
CASSKARAPEGYTF TGTGCCAGCAGCAAAGCGCGGGCACCAGAAGGCTACACCTTC TRBJ1-2 14 TRBV21-1 many NA
CSARPQQETQYF TGCAGTGCTAGACCACAGCAAGAGACCCAGTACTTC TRBJ2-5 12 TRBV20-1 many NA
CAWSRRGDTEAFF TGTGCCTGGAGTCGCAGGGGCGACACTGAAGCTTTCTTT TRBJ1-1 13 TRBV30 few NA